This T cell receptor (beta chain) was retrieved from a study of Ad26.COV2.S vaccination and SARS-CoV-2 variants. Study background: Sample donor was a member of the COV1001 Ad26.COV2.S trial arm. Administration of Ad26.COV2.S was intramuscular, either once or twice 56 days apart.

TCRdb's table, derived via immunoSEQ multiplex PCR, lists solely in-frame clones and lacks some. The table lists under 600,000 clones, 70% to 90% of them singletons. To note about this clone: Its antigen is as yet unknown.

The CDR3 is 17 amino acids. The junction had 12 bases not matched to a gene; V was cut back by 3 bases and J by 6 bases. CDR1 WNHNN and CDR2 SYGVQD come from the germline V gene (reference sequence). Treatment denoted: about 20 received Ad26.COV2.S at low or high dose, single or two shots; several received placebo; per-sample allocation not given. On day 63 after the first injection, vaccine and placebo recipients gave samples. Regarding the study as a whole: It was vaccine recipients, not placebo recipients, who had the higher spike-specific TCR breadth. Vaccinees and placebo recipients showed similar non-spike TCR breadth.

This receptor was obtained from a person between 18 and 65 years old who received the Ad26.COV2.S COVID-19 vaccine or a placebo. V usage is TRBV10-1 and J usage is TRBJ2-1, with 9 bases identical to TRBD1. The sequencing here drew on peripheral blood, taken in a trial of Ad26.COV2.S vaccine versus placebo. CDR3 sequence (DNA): TGCGCCAGCAGTGACAGGGCACCGGGACAGGGTGTCAATGAGCAGTTCTTC. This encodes CASSDRAPGQGVNEQFF.